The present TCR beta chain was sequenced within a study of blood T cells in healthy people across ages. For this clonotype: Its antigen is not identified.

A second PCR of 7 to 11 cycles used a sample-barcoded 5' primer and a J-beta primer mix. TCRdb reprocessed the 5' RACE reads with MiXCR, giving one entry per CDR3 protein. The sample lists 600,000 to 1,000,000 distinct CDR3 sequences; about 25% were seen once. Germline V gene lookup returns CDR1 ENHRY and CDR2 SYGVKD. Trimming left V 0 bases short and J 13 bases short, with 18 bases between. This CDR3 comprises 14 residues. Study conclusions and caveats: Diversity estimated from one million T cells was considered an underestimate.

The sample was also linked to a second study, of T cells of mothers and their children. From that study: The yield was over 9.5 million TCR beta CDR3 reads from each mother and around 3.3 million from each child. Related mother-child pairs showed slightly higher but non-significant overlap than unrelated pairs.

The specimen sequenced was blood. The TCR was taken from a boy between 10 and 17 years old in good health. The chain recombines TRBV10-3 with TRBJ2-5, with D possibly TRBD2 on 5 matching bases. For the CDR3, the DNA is TGTGCCATCAGTGAGTCGGAGGCACCGCTGTCCCTGTACTTC. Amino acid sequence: CAISESEAPLSLYF.